The rows below give T cell receptor beta chains drawn from one sample of a study of blood T cell repertoires in COVID-19. Repertoires were generated with immunoSEQ multiplex PCR, while TCRdb's copy carries only in-frame clones and drops some. The data show over 120,000 clones, 70% to 80% seen once. The specimen was peripheral blood. All receptors derive from a woman between 50 and 59 years old with active or convalescent COVID-19. CDR3s include the opening cysteine and the closing phenylalanine or tryptophan. The D gene is left open where the match is weak. Size values are once, few and many counts, or a class for expanded clones, and some rows have none.

15	TRBV23-1	.	TRBD1	TRBJ2-5	TGCGCCAGCGGCCCAACAGGGGTCGTGATAGAGACCCAGTACTTC	CASGPTGVVIETQYF
16	TRBV24-1	.	.	TRBJ2-1	TGTGCCACCAGTGACAACGCCCCTGCGTCGTACAATGAGCAGTTCTTC	CATSDNAPASYNEQFF
13	TRBV5-1	.	TRBD2	TRBJ2-5	TGCGCCAGCAGTATGGCGGGGGGGGAGACCCAGTACTTC	CASSMAGGETQYF
13	TRBV19	.	TRBD2	TRBJ2-1	TGTGCCATCAAGGCGGGGGGAGCGGATGAGCAGTTCTTC	CAIKAGGADEQFF
15	TRBV6-5	.	.	TRBJ2-1	TGTGCCAGCAGCCGGACTCACTCCGGGCCTAATGAGCAGTTCTTC	CASSRTHSGPNEQFF
14	TRBV30	.	.	TRBJ2-3	TGTGCCTGGAGTAGGGGGGAGGGTGGAGATACGCAGTATTTT	CAWSRGEGGDTQYF
12	TRBV5-4	.	.	TRBJ2-5	TGTGCCAGCAGCTTAACAGGAGAGACCCAGTACTTC	CASSLTGETQYF
13	TRBV28	.	TRBD1	TRBJ1-3	TGTGCCAGCACCCCGGACAGGTTCGAAACCATATATTTT	CASTPDRFETIYF
15	TRBV19	.	.	TRBJ1-5	TGTGCCAGCAGGGGCGAAAGGGGCGGCAATCAGCCCCAGCATTTT	CASRGERGGNQPQHF
13	TRBV10-3	.	.	TRBJ2-5	TGTGCCACGCGGGACGCCATTCAAGAGACCCAGTACTTC	CATRDAIQETQYF
16	TRBV19	.	.	TRBJ2-1	TGTGCCAGTAGTATGGGTGGGTCGCAGGGGCGGAAGGAGCAGTTCTTC	CASSMGGSQGRKEQFF
17	TRBV18	.	TRBD2	TRBJ2-3	TGTGCCAGCTCACCACGACTAGCGGGGGGCAGCACAGATACGCAGTATTTT	CASSPRLAGGSTDTQYF
19	TRBV5-4	.	TRBD2	TRBJ2-3	TGTGCCAGCAGCTTGGCGGGAGCTAGCGGGGGGGCCCGTTTGCATACGCAGTATTTT	CASSLAGASGGARLHTQYF
16	TRBV20-1	.	.	TRBJ1-5	TGCAGTGCTAGTGCAGAGGCCTTAGGAAGCAATCAGCCCCAGCATTTT	CSASAEALGSNQPQHF
14	TRBV6-5	once	.	TRBJ2-4	TGTGCCAGCACGTCCCGACTAGCCAAAAACATTCAGTACTTC	CASTSRLAKNIQYF
14	TRBV4-3	.	TRBD1	TRBJ1-2	TGCGCCAGCAGTCGGACAGGGGGTAGCTCTGGCTACACCTTC	CASSRTGGSSGYTF
12	TRBV6-2/TRBV6-3	.	.	TRBJ2-1	TGTGCCAGCAGTTCCCCTGCGAATGAGCAGTTCTTC	CASSSPANEQFF
14	TRBV27	few	TRBD1	TRBJ1-1	TGTGCCAGCACAAAGGACAGGGGGGGCACTGAAGCTTTCTTT	CASTKDRGGTEAFF
16	TRBV7-2	.	.	TRBJ2-3	TGTGCCAGCAGCTTAGATGGACGGACATACACAGATACGCAGTATTTT	CASSLDGRTYTDTQYF
13	TRBV19	.	TRBD1	TRBJ1-4	TGTGCCAGTACAAGGACAGGGACTGAAAAACTGTTTTTT	CASTRTGTEKLFF
15	TRBV2	.	.	TRBJ1-1	TGTGCCAGCAGAGGACAGAGAACTATGAACACTGAAGCTTTCTTT	CASRGQRTMNTEAFF
15	TRBV7-2	.	TRBD2	TRBJ2-7	TGTGCCAGCAGCTTAGGCGGGGGGGAAGCTTACGAGCAGTACTTC	CASSLGGGEAYEQYF
14	TRBV11-2	.	TRBD1	TRBJ1-6	TGCGCCAGCAGCTTTCTACAGGGGGCCTCACCCCTCCACTTT	CASSFLQGASPLHF
13	TRBV2	.	.	TRBJ1-2	TGTGCCAGCAGTCAGGCGGGGTCCTATGGCTACACCTTC	CASSQAGSYGYTF
19	TRBV9	.	TRBD2	TRBJ2-2	TGTGCCAGCAGCGTAGACGGACGCCGCGGGGGATTAAACACCGGGGAGCTGTTTTTT	CASSVDGRRGGLNTGELFF
10	TRBV29-1	few	.	TRBJ1-4	.	CSDTWGQGNF
15	TRBV27	.	TRBD1	TRBJ1-3	TGTGCCAGTTCACGACAGGGGGGGATTCGAAACACCATATATTTT	CASSRQGGIRNTIYF
15	TRBV25-1	.	TRBD2	TRBJ2-1	TGTGCCAGCAGTGAGTCAGGGAGGGTAGGAAATGAGCAGTTCTTC	CASSESGRVGNEQFF
15	TRBV9	.	TRBD2	TRBJ2-3	TGTGCCAGCAGCGTAGGTAGCGGGGCCACAGATACGCAGTATTTT	CASSVGSGATDTQYF
20	TRBV28	.	TRBD1	TRBJ1-1	TGTGCCAGCAGTAGCACGCCCGGGACAGGGGTGGGCCGGGGGAACACTGAAGCTTTCTTT	CASSSTPGTGVGRGNTEAFF
15	TRBV19	.	TRBD1	TRBJ1-2	TGTGCCAGTAGTGCCATACGGACAGGGTACGGTGGCTACACCTTC	CASSAIRTGYGGYTF
14	TRBV3-1/TRBV3-2	.	TRBD1	TRBJ1-2	TGTGCCAGCAGCACTTGGGACAGGGCCCGAGGCTACACCTTC	CASSTWDRARGYTF
14	TRBV6-1	.	.	TRBJ1-3	TGTGCCAGCAGTGAGGGGACATCTTTAAACACCATATATTTT	CASSEGTSLNTIYF
15	TRBV9	once	.	TRBJ2-3	TGTGCCAGCAGCCCTCAGGGCAGGGCCCCAGATACGCAGTATTTT	CASSPQGRAPDTQYF
13	TRBV2	.	.	TRBJ1-6	TGTGCCACCAGACCCGGGGGGAATTCACCCCTCCACTTT	CATRPGGNSPLHF
17	TRBV13	.	TRBD2	TRBJ2-1	TGTGCCAGCAGCCCCAGGACTAGCGGGAGCTCCTACAATGAGCAGTTCTTC	CASSPRTSGSSYNEQFF
15	TRBV30	few	TRBD1	TRBJ2-1	TGTGCCTGGAGTGACATAAGGGACAGACACAATGAGCAGTTCTTC	CAWSDIRDRHNEQFF
16	TRBV6-4	.	.	TRBJ2-3	TGTGCCAGCAGCGAAGGGCGGGGGCACGGCACAGATACGCAGTATTTT	CASSEGRGHGTDTQYF
15	TRBV7-8	.	TRBD2	TRBJ2-5	TGTGCCAGCAGCTCCTCGGGGGGGGTAGGGGAGACCCAGTACTTC	CASSSSGGVGETQYF
16	TRBV4-2	.	.	TRBJ1-2	TGTGCCAGCAGCCAAGATGATGGGATAAGGGGTCTTGGCTACACCTTC	CASSQDDGIRGLGYTF
11	TRBV28	.	.	TRBJ1-1	TGTGCCAGCAGTTCAAAGAGGGCGGCTTTCTTT	CASSSKRAAFF
15	TRBV18	.	TRBD2	TRBJ2-3	TGTGCCAGCTCACCGACAGCGGGGGGGACAGATACGCAGTATTTT	CASSPTAGGTDTQYF
15	TRBV28	.	TRBD1	TRBJ1-5	TGTGCCAGCAGCCTATCAACAGGGGCCAATCAGCCCCAGCATTTT	CASSLSTGANQPQHF
13	TRBV18	.	.	TRBJ1-5	TGTGCCAGCTCACCTGGAGAAGGACAGCCCCAGCATTTT	CASSPGEGQPQHF
16	TRBV3-1/TRBV3-2	.	.	TRBJ1-1	TGTGCCAGCAGCCAAAGAGACTACGGGGGTTCCGCAGAAGCTTTCTTT	CASSQRDYGGSAEAFF
20	TRBV6-2/TRBV6-3	.	.	TRBJ1-1	TGTGCCAGCAGTGACGCTTACGTGGGTACAGGGCGCAACATGAACACTGAAGCTTTCTTT	CASSDAYVGTGRNMNTEAFF